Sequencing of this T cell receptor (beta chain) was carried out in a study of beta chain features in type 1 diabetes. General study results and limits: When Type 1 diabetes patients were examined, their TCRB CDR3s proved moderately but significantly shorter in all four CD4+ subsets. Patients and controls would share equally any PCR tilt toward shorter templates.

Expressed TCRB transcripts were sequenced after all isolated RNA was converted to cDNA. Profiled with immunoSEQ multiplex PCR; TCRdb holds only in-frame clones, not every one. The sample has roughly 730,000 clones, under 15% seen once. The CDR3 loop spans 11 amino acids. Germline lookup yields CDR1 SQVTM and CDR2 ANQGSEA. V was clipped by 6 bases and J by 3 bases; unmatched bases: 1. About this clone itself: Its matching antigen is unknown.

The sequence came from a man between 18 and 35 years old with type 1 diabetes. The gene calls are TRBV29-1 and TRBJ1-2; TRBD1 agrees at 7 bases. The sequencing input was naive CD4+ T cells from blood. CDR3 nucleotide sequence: TGCAGCGTCGGGACAGACTATGGCTACACCTTC. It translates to CSVGTDYGYTF.